This TCR beta chain was observed in a study of OX40 agonist ivuxolimab in advanced cancers. Study-level information: All patients had ivuxolimab intravenously every 2 weeks at 0.01 to 10 mg/kg. Therapy given before enrollment (anti-PD-1, anti-PD-L1 or anti-CTLA-4) was allowed, and around 40% had some. General study points: Part of the nonresponder group also had normalized T-cell clonal expansion that was low. CD8+ T cells showed, on average, more clonal expansion than CD4+ cells.

A note on this clone: Antigen unknown.

This table comes from immunoSEQ multiplex PCR, and its TCRdb copy is limited to in-frame clones, with some not included. In the table there are some 71,000 clones, 91% of which are singletons. V shed 0 bases, J shed 6 bases, and the junction held 12 bases outside the gene matches. This CDR3 is 18 amino acids long. Germline V gives CDR1 ENHRY, CDR2 SYGVKD. The sequenced sample was CD4+ or CD8+ T cells sorted from blood, obtained in a trial of the OX40 agonist ivuxolimab. This TCR came from an adult with an advanced solid tumor such as melanoma, head and neck, liver or kidney cancer. The chain is built from TRBV10-3 and TRBJ2-1; 9 bases agree with TRBD2. CDR3: CAISESMSSGRSLNEQFF. The CDR3 nucleotides are TGTGCCATCAGTGAGTCGATGTCCAGCGGGAGGTCTCTCAATGAGCAGTTCTTC.